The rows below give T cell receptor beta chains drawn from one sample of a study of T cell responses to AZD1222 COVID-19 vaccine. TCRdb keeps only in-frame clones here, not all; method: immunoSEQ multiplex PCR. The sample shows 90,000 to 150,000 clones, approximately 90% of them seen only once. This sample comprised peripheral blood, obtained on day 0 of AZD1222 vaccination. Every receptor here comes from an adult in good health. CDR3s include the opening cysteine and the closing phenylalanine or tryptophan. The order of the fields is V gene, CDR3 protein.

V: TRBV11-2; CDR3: CASSPPGVGNTIYF
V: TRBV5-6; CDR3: CASSSGQGTFSGNTIYF
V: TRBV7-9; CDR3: CASSLRDNYGYTF
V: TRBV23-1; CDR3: CASIAGAFF
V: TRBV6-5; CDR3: CASSKTGPGGYTF
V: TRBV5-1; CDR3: CASGAPYGNEQFF
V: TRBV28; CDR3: CASMRSLNTEAFF
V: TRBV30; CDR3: CAWSWDTGELFF
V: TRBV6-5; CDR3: CASRNRTVSYEQYF
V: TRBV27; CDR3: CASTLLGQGSYEQYF
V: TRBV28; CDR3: CASYGGVHNEQFF
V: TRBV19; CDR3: CASSILGEKLFF
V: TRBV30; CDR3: CAWRGTGGQPQHF
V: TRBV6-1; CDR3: CASSDQAGLNTEAFF